Below, 8 T cell receptor beta chains from the same sample are listed, as sequenced in a study of cytomegalovirus exposure and HLA in healthy donors. 60 Vbeta and 13 Jbeta primers were used in PCR. Assay: immunoSEQ multiplex PCR; the TCRdb copy retains only in-frame clones and omits some. The repertoire holds some 200,000 clones, around 78% seen once, with 2% to 2.5% in the top ten. The source material was PBMCs. The origin of the receptors is a woman in her thirties in good health and CMV-seropositive.

J is TRBJ2-7 and V is TRBV4-3; 11 bases map to TRBD2. This CDR3 has 17 residues. V trimming: 0 bases; J trimming: 0 bases; junction bases outside the gene matches: 4. From germline, CDR1 is LGHNA and CDR2 YSLEER. The CDR3 region has the DNA TGCGCCAGCAGCCAAGAACCCCTAGCGGGAGGCTCCTACGAGCAGTACTTC. Its translation: CASSQEPLAGGSYEQYF.

The chain recombines TRBV14 with TRBJ2-3, with D perhaps matching TRBD2 (6 bases). V lost 0 bases to trimming and J lost 1 base, with 14 bases between them. Germline-derived CDR1 and CDR2 are SGHDN and FVKESK. The CDR3 is 17 amino acids. The CDR3 bases are TGTGCCAGCAGCCAAGAAGTTTCACTAGCTGGCACAGATACGCAGTATTTT. The encoded protein is CASSQEVSLAGTDTQYF.

The V call is TRBV5-6, the J call TRBJ2-5, with D possibly TRBD1 on 6 matching bases. The closer fit of TRBJ2-7 to the DNA end suggests the J call may be wrong. The CDR3 consists of 13 residues. Germline-derived CDR1 and CDR2 are SGHDT and YYEEEE. The CDR3 region is CASSYRDTYEQYF. The DNA of the CDR3 is TGTGCCAGCAGCTACCGGGACACCTACGAGCAGTACTTC.

This clone was detected a few times. The chain carries TRBV5-6 and TRBJ1-1; no definite D call. Germline CDR1 SGHDT, CDR2 YYEEEE. The CDR3 is 13 amino acids. Trimming pared 0 bases from V and 4 bases from J, leaving 7 bases between. Written as DNA, the CDR3 is TGTGCCAGCAGCTTGGCTAGCCGCACTGAAGCTTTCTTT. It translates to CASSLASRTEAFF.

The chain combines TRBV28 with TRBJ1-4; possible D gene TRBD1, 6 bases. The CDR3 contains 15 residues. The V end lost 3 bases, the J end lost 11 bases, and 19 bases lay between the germline ends. Per the germline V gene, CDR1 is MDHEN and CDR2 is SYDVKM. This CDR3 reads CASSFIGGRVGKLFF. The CDR3 bases are TGTGCCAGCAGTTTTATCGGGGGGCGGGTTGGGAAACTGTTTTTT.

The chain carries TRBV28 and TRBJ1-1, with TRBD1 as a possible D gene (6 bases). The CDR3 spans 15 residues. Germline loops: CDR1 MDHEN, CDR2 SYDVKM. Trimming took 5 bases from V and 0 from J, leaving 13 bases between them. The CDR3 nucleotides read TGTGCCAGCAGTCCCTGGCAGGGGATGAACACTGAAGCTTTCTTT. Its translation: CASSPWQGMNTEAFF. Variable domain in full (rest from reference TRBV28 and TRBJ1-1): DVKVTQSSRYLVKRTGEKVFLECVQDMDHENMFWYRQDPGLGLRLIYFSYDVKMKEKGDIPEGYSVSREKKERFSLILESASTNQTSMYLCASSPWQGMNTEAFFGQGTRLTVV.

This chain connects TRBV5-1 to TRBJ2-7; a possible D gene is TRBD2 (7 bases). Trimming cost V 5 bases and J 5 bases, with 17 bases left between them. Germline V gene data show CDR1 as SGHRS and CDR2 as YFSETQ. The CDR3 consists of 14 residues. CDR3 sequence (DNA): TGCGCCAGCAGAGAGGGGGGGCTAGTTCACGAGCAGTACTTC. Translating it yields CASREGGLVHEQYF.

V usage is TRBV28 and J usage is TRBJ1-1, with 7 bases fitting TRBD1. The CDR3 runs 15 residues. After removal of 6 bases from V and 2 bases from J, the junction contained 9 bases not matched to a gene. The germline gives CDR1 MDHEN, CDR2 SYDVKM. In DNA, the CDR3 is TGTGCCAGCAGGCCCACAGGGGCCGTTAACACTGAAGCTTTCTTT. Its protein is CASRPTGAVNTEAFF. The variable domain in full, with the rest retrieved from reference TRBV28 and TRBJ1-1, is DVKVTQSSRYLVKRTGEKVFLECVQDMDHENMFWYRQDPGLGLRLIYFSYDVKMKEKGDIPEGYSVSREKKERFSLILESASTNQTSMYLCASRPTGAVNTEAFFGQGTRLTVV.